Shown below are 3 T cell receptor beta chains from a single sample sequenced in a study of cytomegalovirus exposure and HLA in healthy donors. A multiplex PCR was run with 60 Vbeta primers and 13 Jbeta primers. Profiled with immunoSEQ multiplex PCR; TCRdb holds only in-frame clones, not every one. The sample gives some 32,000 clones, around nine tenths of which show up once; around 3% is in the top ten. The specimen was PBMCs. The source is a boy aged 5-17 years in good health and CMV-seronegative.

This chain links TRBV7-6 with TRBJ2-1, with D perhaps TRBD2 (6 bases). Between the trimmed V and J ends, which lost 2 bases and 3 bases, there was a span of 11 bases. Germline V lookup: CDR1 SGHVS, CDR2 FNYEAQ. The CDR3 runs to 15 residues. The CDR3 DNA reads TGTGCCAGCAGCTTAAAGGACGGGGGCTACAATGAGCAGTTCTTC. Encoded protein: CASSLKDGGYNEQFF.

The chain recombines TRBV29-1 with TRBJ2-2; the match to TRBD1 covers 9 bases. The CDR3 totals 13 residues. Germline-derived CDR1 and CDR2 are SQVTM and ANQGSEA. In nucleotides, the CDR3 is TGCGGTGGGACAGGGCCCAACACCGGGGAGCTGTTTTTT. As protein: CGGTGPNTGELFF.

This clone came up once. This chain uses TRBV9 with TRBJ1-1; no reliable D call. V lost 3 bases to trimming and J lost 4 bases, with 13 bases between them. The germline CDR1 and CDR2 sequences are SGDLS and YYNGEE. The CDR3 spans 14 residues. CDR3: CASSGPSEGTEAFF. Written as DNA, the CDR3 is TGTGCCAGCAGCGGCCCTTCGGAGGGCACTGAAGCTTTCTTT.